The text below deals with one T cell receptor (beta chain). V trimming: 6 bases; J trimming: 7 bases; junction bases outside the gene matches: 12. Germline lookup yields CDR1 MNHEY and CDR2 SVGAGI. The CDR3 is made up of 15 amino acids. These data are taken from a study of control samples from healthy donors and cancer patients. The protocol was immunoSEQ multiplex PCR, while the TCRdb copy is restricted to in-frame clones and leaves out a portion. The data hold about 55,000 clones, with roughly 90% observed a single time. The TCR was taken from a man aged 50-60 years in good health. Sample: blood. The rearrangement uses TRBV6-5 and TRBJ2-7; 10 bases line up with TRBD2. The chain's CDR3 is CASSLLAGVEYEQYF. CDR3 nucleotides: TGTGCCAGCAGCCTTCTAGCGGGAGTAGAATATGAGCAGTACTTC.